This T cell receptor (beta chain) is drawn from a study of blood T cell repertoires in COVID-19. Study details: Material from acute and convalescent COVID-19 was sourced from the United States, Italy and Spain. Sources were T cells, B-cell-depleted T cells, or PBMCs; the material itself was cDNA or gDNA.

In the original processing: Nucleated cell counts were estimated from reference gene primer amplification. The method was immunoSEQ multiplex PCR; TCRdb's version includes in-frame clones alone and lacks a portion of them. V, J and clone size derive from that table, while D and trimming were established from the DNA sequence. The table lists roughly 87,000 clones, under 85% of them singletons. The CDR3 consists of 18 residues. Germline CDR1 reads LGHNT; CDR2 reads FRNRAP. The ends were cut back, 4 bases at V and 0 bases at J, with 19 bases in the middle. The V and J genes are TRBV12-5 and TRBJ1-3; maybe TRBD1 (5 bases). What was sequenced was peripheral blood. This clonotype was sampled from a woman aged 70-85 years with acute or convalescent COVID-19. The DNA of the CDR3 is TGTGCTAGTGGTTCCCACCTGGGACTGGGGGACTCTGGAAACACCATATATTTT. Translation gives CASGSHLGLGDSGNTIYF.